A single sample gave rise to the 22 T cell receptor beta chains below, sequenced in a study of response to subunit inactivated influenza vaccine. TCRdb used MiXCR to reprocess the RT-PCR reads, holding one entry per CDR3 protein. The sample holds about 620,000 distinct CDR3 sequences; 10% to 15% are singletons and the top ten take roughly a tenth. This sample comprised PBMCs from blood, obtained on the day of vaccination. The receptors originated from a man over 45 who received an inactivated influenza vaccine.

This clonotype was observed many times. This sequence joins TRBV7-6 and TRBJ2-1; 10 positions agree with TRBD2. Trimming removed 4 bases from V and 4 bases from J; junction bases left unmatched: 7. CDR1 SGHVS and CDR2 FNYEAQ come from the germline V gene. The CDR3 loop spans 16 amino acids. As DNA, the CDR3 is TGTGCCAGCAGCTCCCTAACTAGCGGGATTTACAATGAGCAGTTCTTC. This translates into CASSSLTSGIYNEQFF.

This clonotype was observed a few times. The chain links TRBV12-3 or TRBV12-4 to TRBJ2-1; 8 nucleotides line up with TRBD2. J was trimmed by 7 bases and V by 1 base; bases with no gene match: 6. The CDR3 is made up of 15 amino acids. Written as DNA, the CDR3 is TGTGCCAGCAGTTTAGAGCGGGGGTCTTGGAATGAGCAGTTCTTC. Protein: CASSLERGSWNEQFF.

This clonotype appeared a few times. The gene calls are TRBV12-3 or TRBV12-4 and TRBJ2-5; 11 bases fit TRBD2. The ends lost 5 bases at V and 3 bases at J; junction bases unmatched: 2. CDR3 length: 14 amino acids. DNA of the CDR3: TGTGCCAGCAGTAAGACTAGCGGGGAAGAGACCCAGTACTTC. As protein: CASSKTSGEETQYF.

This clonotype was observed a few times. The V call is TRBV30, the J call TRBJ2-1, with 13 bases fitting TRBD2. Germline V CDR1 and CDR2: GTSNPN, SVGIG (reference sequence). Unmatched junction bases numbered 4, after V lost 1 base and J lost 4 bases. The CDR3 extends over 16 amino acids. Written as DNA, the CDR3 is TGTGCCTGGAGTGGGACTAGCGGGAGATCGTACAATGAGCAGTTCTTC. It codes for CAWSGTSGRSYNEQFF.

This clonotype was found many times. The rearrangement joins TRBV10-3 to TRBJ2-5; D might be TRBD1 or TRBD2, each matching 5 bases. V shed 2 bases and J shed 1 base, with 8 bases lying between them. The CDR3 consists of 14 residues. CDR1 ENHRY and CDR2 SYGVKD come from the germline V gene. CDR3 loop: CAISEIGTQETQYF. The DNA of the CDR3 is TGTGCCATCAGTGAGATAGGGACCCAAGAGACCCAGTACTTC.

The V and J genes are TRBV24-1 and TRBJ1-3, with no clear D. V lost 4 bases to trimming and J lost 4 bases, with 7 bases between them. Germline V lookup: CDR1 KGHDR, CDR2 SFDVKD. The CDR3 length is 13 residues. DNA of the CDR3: TGTGCCACCAGTGAGAGGCCAGGAAACACCATATATTTT. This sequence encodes CATSERPGNTIYF.

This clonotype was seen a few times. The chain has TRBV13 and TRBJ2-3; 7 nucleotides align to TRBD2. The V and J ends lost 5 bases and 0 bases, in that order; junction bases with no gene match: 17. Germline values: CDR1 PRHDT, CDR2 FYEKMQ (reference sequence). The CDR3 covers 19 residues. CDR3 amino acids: CASSNQGLDILPSTDTQYF. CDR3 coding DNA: TGTGCCAGCAGCAACCAAGGACTAGACATTCTTCCTAGCACAGATACGCAGTATTTT. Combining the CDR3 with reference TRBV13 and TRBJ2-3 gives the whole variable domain AAGVIQSPRHLIKEKRETATLKCYPIPRHDTVYWYQQGPGQDPQFLISFYEKMQSDKGSIPDRFSAQQFSDYHSELNMSSLELGDSALYFCASSNQGLDILPSTDTQYFGPGTRLTVL.

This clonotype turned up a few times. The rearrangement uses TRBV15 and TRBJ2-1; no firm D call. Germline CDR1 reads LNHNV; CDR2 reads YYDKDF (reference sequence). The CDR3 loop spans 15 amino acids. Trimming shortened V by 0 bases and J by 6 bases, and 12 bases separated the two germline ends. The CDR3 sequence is CATSRDSPIGNEQFF. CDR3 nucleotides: TGTGCCACCAGCAGAGATTCCCCTATTGGCAATGAGCAGTTCTTC.

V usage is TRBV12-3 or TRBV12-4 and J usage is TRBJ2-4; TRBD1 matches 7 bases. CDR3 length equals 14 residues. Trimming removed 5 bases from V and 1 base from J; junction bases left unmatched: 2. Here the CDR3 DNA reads TGTGCCAGCAGTCCGGACAGGGCCAAAAACATTCAGTACTTC. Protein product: CASSPDRAKNIQYF.

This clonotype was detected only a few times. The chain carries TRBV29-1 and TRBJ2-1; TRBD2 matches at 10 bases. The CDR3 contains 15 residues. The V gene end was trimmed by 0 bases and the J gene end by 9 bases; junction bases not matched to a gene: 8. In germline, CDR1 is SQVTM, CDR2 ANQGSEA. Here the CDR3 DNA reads TGCAGCGTTGAAGATCGGCCTAGCGGGAGAGTTGAGCAGTTCTTC. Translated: CSVEDRPSGRVEQFF.

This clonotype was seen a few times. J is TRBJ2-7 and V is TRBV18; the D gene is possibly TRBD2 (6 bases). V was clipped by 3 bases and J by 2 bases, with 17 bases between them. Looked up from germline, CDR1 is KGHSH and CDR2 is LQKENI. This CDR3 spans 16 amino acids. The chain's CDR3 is CASSPQGTHNAYEQYF. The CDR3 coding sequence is TGTGCCAGCTCACCCCAAGGGACTCATAACGCCTACGAGCAGTACTTC.

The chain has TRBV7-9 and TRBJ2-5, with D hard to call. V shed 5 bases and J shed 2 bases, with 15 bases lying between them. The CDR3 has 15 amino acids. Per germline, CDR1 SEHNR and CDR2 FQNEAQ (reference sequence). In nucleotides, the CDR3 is TGTGCCAGCAGCGTTAGCTTAGCAGGACAAGAGACCCAGTACTTC. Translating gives CASSVSLAGQETQYF.

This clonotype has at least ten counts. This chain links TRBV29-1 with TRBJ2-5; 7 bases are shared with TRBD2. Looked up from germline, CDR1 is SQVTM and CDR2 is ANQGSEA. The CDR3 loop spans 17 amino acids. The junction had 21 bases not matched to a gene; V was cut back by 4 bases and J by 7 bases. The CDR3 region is CSVVYSDPLRTGGTQYF. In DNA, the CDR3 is TGCAGCGTTGTTTATAGCGACCCCCTTCGAACGGGAGGGACCCAGTACTTC.

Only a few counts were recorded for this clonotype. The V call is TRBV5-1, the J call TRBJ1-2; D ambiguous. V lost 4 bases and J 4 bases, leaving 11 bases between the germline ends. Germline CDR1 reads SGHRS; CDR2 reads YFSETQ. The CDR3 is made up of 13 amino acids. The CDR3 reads CASSEDGTYGYTF. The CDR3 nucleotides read TGCGCCAGCAGCGAGGACGGCACCTATGGCTACACCTTC.

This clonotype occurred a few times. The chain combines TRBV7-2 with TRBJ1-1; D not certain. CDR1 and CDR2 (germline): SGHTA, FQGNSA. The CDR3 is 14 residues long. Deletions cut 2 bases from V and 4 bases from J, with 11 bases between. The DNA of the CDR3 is TGTGCCAGCAGCTTAAGTCCGGGAAGCACTGAAGCTTTCTTT. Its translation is CASSLSPGSTEAFF.

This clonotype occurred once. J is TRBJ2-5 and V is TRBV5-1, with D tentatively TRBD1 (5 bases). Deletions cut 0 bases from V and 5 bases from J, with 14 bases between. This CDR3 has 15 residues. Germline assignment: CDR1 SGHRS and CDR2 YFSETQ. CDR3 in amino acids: CASSLGPGYAETQYF. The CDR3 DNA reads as TGCGCCAGCAGCTTGGGTCCAGGGTACGCGGAGACCCAGTACTTC.

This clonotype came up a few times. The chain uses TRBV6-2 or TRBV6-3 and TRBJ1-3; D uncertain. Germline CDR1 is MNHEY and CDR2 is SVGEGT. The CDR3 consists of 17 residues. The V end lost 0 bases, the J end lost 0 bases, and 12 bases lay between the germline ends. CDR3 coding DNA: TGTGCCAGCAGTTACTCGAAACAGCGGAGCTCTGGAAACACCATATATTTT. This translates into CASSYSKQRSSGNTIYF.

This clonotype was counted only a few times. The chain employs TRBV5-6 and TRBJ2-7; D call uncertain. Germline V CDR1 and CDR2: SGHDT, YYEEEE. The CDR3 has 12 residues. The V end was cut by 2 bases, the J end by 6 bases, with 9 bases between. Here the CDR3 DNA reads TGTGCCAGCAGCTTTATCCGGGCCGAGCAGTACTTC. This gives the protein CASSFIRAEQYF.

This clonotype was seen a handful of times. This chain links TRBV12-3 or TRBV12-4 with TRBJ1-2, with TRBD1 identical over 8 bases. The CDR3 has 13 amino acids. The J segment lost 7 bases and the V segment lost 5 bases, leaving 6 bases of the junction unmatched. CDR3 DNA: TGTGCCAGCAGTAAGCAGGGGGCGCTTGGCTACACCTTC. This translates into CASSKQGALGYTF.

The CDR3, as DNA: TGTGCCAGCAGCCCCTTCCCGGGGACACAACCCTACAATGAGCAGTTCTTC. Translating gives CASSPFPGTQPYNEQFF. This chain links TRBV7-3 with TRBJ2-1; tentatively, D is TRBD1 (6 bases). Germline assignment: CDR1 SGHTA and CDR2 FQGTGA. CDR3 size: 17 residues. Trimming cost V 5 bases and J 2 bases, with 19 bases left between them.

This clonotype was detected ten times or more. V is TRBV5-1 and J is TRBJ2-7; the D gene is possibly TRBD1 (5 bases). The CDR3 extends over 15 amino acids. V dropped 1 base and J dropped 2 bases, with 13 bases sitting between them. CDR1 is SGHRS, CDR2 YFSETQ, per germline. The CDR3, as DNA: TGCGCCAGCAGCTTGCGGACGGACATACCCTACGAGCAGTACTTC. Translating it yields CASSLRTDIPYEQYF.

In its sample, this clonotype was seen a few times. The CDR3 is CSARPRAAGGSYEQYF. DNA of the CDR3: TGCAGTGCTAGGCCCCGGGCTGCGGGGGGTTCCTACGAGCAGTACTTC. V gene TRBV20-1 combines with J gene TRBJ2-7; TRBD2 matches 8 bases. Trimming took 3 bases from V and 1 from J; bases not matched to a gene: 11. Germline V lookup: CDR1 DFQATT, CDR2 SNEGSKA (reference sequence). The CDR3 is made up of 16 amino acids.